Described below is a single T cell receptor beta chain sequence and its context. The CDR3 sequence is 14 residues long. V lost 2 bases to trimming and J lost 5 bases, with 10 bases between them. The germline V gene encodes CDR1 KGHSH and CDR2 LQKENI. The data stem from a study of blood T cell repertoires in COVID-19. The wider study: Donors in the United States, Italy and Spain gave samples during acute or convalescent COVID-19.

Clones were read by immunoSEQ multiplex PCR, and TCRdb kept only the in-frame ones, dropping some. Of around 320,000 clones in the sample, about 91% are singletons; the top ten hold approximately 7.2%. The chain combines TRBV18 with TRBJ1-5; D might be TRBD1 (5 bases). The TCR was taken from a woman in her 30s who had recovered from COVID-19. Sequenced sample: peripheral blood. CDR3: CASSPTQEYQPQHF. CDR3 DNA: TGTGCCAGCTCACCAACACAGGAATATCAGCCCCAGCATTTT.